The sample holds many counts of the clone carrying this T cell receptor (beta chain). The entry originates in a study of HIV-infected children after antiretroviral therapy interruption. The treatment: PENTA 11 planned treatment interruption arm or continuous ART arm. The TCR library was built from RNA with a 3' RACE protocol and unique molecular identifiers. TCRdb analysed the 3' RACE reads with MiXCR anew, one entry per CDR3 protein. The sample has approximately 96,000 distinct CDR3 sequences; about 7% are singletons. Germline values: CDR1 WNHNN, CDR2 SYGVQD (reference sequence). This CDR3 is built from 14 residues. Trimming took off 0 bases at V and 4 bases at J, with 9 bases between the two ends.

The material sequenced was CD45RA+ CD4+ T cells from PBMCs, pooled from several time points, taken from a donor given antiretroviral therapy, either interrupted or continuous. Subset here: naive CD4+ CD45RA+ CD45RO- T cells. The rearrangement links TRBV10-1 to TRBJ1-1, with D possibly TRBD1 on 6 matching bases. The receptor comes from a pool of human donors with HIV. DNA of the CDR3: TGCGCCAGCAGTGAGTCGGGAGGGGGCACTGAAGCTTTCTTT. Protein product: CASSESGGGTEAFF.